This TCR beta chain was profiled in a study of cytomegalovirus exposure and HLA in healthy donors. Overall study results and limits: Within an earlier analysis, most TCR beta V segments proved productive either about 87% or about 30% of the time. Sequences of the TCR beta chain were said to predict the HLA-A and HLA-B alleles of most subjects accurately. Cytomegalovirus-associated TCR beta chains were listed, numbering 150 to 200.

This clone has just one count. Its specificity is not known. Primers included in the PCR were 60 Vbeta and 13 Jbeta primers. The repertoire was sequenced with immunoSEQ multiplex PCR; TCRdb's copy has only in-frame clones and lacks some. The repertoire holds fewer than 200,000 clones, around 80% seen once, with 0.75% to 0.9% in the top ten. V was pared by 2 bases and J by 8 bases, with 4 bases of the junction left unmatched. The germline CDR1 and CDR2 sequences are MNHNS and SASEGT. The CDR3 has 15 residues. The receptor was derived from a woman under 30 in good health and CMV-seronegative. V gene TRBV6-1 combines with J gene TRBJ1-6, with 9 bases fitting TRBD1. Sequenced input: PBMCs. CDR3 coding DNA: TGTGCCAGCAGTGAACCCCGACAGGGGGATTCACCCCTCCACTTT. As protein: CASSEPRQGDSPLHF.